These T cell receptor beta chains were read from a single sample in a study of cytomegalovirus exposure and HLA in healthy donors. Sequenced by immunoSEQ multiplex PCR; TCRdb stores in-frame clones only, minus some. The sample carries about 96,000 clones, about 70% recorded once. Sequencing was performed on PBMCs. The source of these receptors is a woman in her seventies in good health and CMV-seropositive. Each CDR3 is given with its conserved first and last residue. The D gene is left open where the match is weak. Expanded clones get a size class; other rows say once, few or many, or leave the size out.

TRBV27	TRBJ1-5	.	TRBD1	CASSPGGLGQPQHF	TGTGCCAGCAGTCCAGGGGGCCTTGGTCAGCCCCAGCATTTT
TRBV28	TRBJ2-7	once	TRBD1	CASSSGTEPYEQYF	TGTGCCAGCAGCTCCGGGACAGAGCCTTACGAGCAGTACTTC
TRBV14	TRBJ2-3	.	TRBD2	CASSRGLGLSTDTQYF	TGTGCCAGCAGCCGCGGACTAGGCCTATCCACAGATACGCAGTATTTT
TRBV18	TRBJ1-6	.	.	CASSRAIDSPLHF	TGTGCCAGCTCACGAGCGATAGATTCACCCCTCCACTTT
TRBV6-6	TRBJ2-1	.	TRBD2	CASSSPPESSGAGVF	TGTGCCAGCAGTTCTCCTCCCGAATCTAGCGGGGCCGGGGTCTTC
TRBV6-5	TRBJ2-7	.	TRBD1	CASSYTGGANEQYF	TGTGCCAGCAGTTACACAGGGGGAGCAAACGAGCAGTACTTC
TRBV4-2	TRBJ2-7	few	TRBD1	CASSQLLVRDSSYEQYF	TGTGCCAGCAGCCAACTTCTCGTCCGGGACAGCTCCTACGAGCAGTACTTC
TRBV30	TRBJ1-3	once	.	CAWSVNRASGNTIYF	TGTGCCTGGAGCGTTAACAGGGCATCGGGTAACACCATATATTTT
TRBV7-2	TRBJ1-5	.	.	CASSLWGRSQPQHF	TGTGCCAGCAGCTTATGGGGCAGGTCTCAGCCCCAGCATTTT
TRBV29-1	TRBJ1-4	.	TRBD1	CSVGQVNEKLFF	TGCAGCGTGGGACAGGTTAATGAAAAACTGTTTTTT
TRBV7-8	TRBJ2-7	few	TRBD2	CASSLPKGLAVTYEQYF	TGTGCCAGCAGCTTACCCAAGGGGCTAGCGGTAACCTACGAGCAGTACTTC
TRBV4-3	TRBJ1-3	.	.	CASSQQGFGNTIYF	TGCGCCAGCAGCCAACAGGGGTTTGGAAACACCATATATTTT
TRBV6-6	TRBJ2-2	.	TRBD2	CASSPLGRENTGELFF	TGTGCCAGCAGCCCCCTCGGGAGGGAGAACACCGGGGAGCTGTTTTTT
TRBV7-3	TRBJ2-7	.	.	CASSLGSGAYEQYF	TGTGCCAGCAGCTTAGGGTCAGGGGCCTACGAGCAGTACTTC
TRBV7-9	TRBJ2-5	.	TRBD1	CASSLARRGRETQYF	TGTGCCAGCAGCTTAGCCCGAAGGGGGCGGGAGACCCAGTACTTC
TRBV11-1	TRBJ1-1	few	.	CASSLGGGEAFF	TGTGCCAGCAGCCTTGGGGGCGGTGAAGCTTTCTTT
TRBV4-1	TRBJ1-6	.	TRBD1	CASSHPTGVESPLHF	TGCGCCAGCAGCCACCCAACAGGGGTTGAGTCACCCCTCCACTTT
TRBV29-1	TRBJ2-5	.	.	CSVNTGPQETQYF	TGCAGCGTTAATACAGGGCCTCAAGAGACCCAGTACTTC
TRBV6-5	TRBJ2-7	.	.	CASSYSVQGGYEQYF	TGTGCCAGCAGTTACTCGGTACAGGGTGGCTACGAGCAGTACTTC
TRBV14	TRBJ2-3	once	.	CASRSQGSDTQYF	TGTGCCAGCAGGTCCCAGGGTTCCGATACGCAGTATTTT
TRBV19	TRBJ2-2	.	TRBD2	CAVGRAITGELFF	TGTGCCGTGGGGAGGGCCATCACCGGGGAGCTGTTTTTT
TRBV30	TRBJ1-1	.	.	CALTRGAAEAFF	TGTGCCTTGACACGGGGAGCCGCTGAAGCTTTCTTT
TRBV15	TRBJ2-2	.	TRBD2	CATSRGGSGTGELFF	TGTGCCACCAGCAGAGGGGGTAGCGGGACCGGGGAGCTGTTTTTT
TRBV6-5	TRBJ1-3	.	.	CASSSSEPGAGNTIYF	TGTGCCAGCAGTTCATCGGAGCCGGGAGCTGGAAACACCATATATTTT
TRBV5-1	TRBJ2-7	.	.	CASSLGGTRTYEQYF	TGCGCCAGCAGCTTGGGTGGGACACGGACCTACGAGCAGTACTTC
TRBV6-5	TRBJ1-1	once	TRBD1	CASSYGRRGHTEAFF	TGTGCCAGCAGTTACGGGAGAAGGGGGCATACTGAAGCTTTCTTT
TRBV4-1	TRBJ1-2	.	TRBD1	CASSQDEGQGGLGGYTF	TGCGCCAGCAGCCAAGATGAGGGACAGGGTGGCCTAGGAGGCTACACCTTC
TRBV7-9	TRBJ2-7	.	TRBD2	CASSRSLAGGGEQYF	TGTGCCAGCAGCAGGTCCCTAGCGGGGGGGGGCGAGCAGTACTTC
TRBV7-9	TRBJ2-1	.	.	CASSSHGTGSDEQFF	TGTGCCAGCAGCTCCCACGGCACAGGGAGCGATGAGCAGTTCTTC
TRBV29-1	TRBJ2-1	.	TRBD2	CSVSRGGNDEQFF	TGCAGCGTCAGTCGGGGGGGCAATGATGAGCAGTTCTTC
TRBV19	TRBJ1-2	.	TRBD1	CASRGQGDGYTF	TGTGCCAGTAGAGGACAGGGCGATGGCTACACCTTC
TRBV4-1	TRBJ1-3	.	.	CASSQVLVGLSGNTIYF	TGCGCCAGCAGCCAAGTGTTGGTGGGGCTCTCTGGAAACACCATATATTTT
TRBV5-1	TRBJ2-7	.	TRBD1	CASSFGTGTREQYF	TGCGCCAGCAGCTTTGGGACAGGGACTCGGGAGCAGTACTTC
TRBV27	TRBJ1-1	.	.	CASSSSRGTEAFF	TGTGCCAGCAGTTCCTCTAGGGGGACTGAAGCTTTCTTT
TRBV28	TRBJ2-1	.	.	CASSFPKDYNNEQFF	TGTGCCAGCAGTTTTCCCAAGGACTATAACAATGAGCAGTTCTTC
TRBV9	TRBJ2-5	few	TRBD2	CASSVEAGVPQETQYF	TGTGCCAGCAGCGTAGAAGCGGGAGTTCCGCAAGAGACCCAGTACTTC
TRBV5-1	TRBJ2-1	.	TRBD2	CASSLDTSGYNEQFF	TGCGCCAGCAGCTTGGATACTAGCGGATACAATGAGCAGTTCTTC
TRBV30	TRBJ2-1	once	TRBD2	CAWAGTSGRFRSYNEQFF	TGTGCCTGGGCTGGGACTAGCGGGAGATTTCGTTCCTACAATGAGCAGTTCTTC
TRBV28	TRBJ2-3	.	TRBD2	CATQDPLGGRWNGASDTQYF	TGTGCCACCCAGGACCCCTTGGGCGGGAGGTGGAACGGGGCCTCAGATACGCAGTATTTT
TRBV7-9	TRBJ2-7	.	TRBD1	CASSLGGTGISYEQYF	TGTGCCAGCAGCTTAGGAGGGACAGGGATCTCCTACGAGCAGTACTTC
TRBV5-1	TRBJ1-1	.	.	CASSLGNTVNTEAFF	TGCGCCAGCAGCTTGGGTAACACAGTGAACACTGAAGCTTTCTTT
TRBV5-1	TRBJ2-5	.	TRBD1	CASSPDRGEETQYF	TGCGCCAGCAGTCCCGACAGGGGGGAAGAGACCCAGTACTTC